Listed here are 10 T cell receptor beta chains from one sample, sequenced in a study of T cell responses to AZD1222 COVID-19 vaccine. Produced via immunoSEQ multiplex PCR; TCRdb's table is partial and in-frame only. This sample has roughly 130,000 clones, with approximately 83% found just once. The specimen comprised peripheral blood, sampled on day 0 of AZD1222 vaccination. Receptor source: an adult in good health.

This sequence joins TRBV30 and TRBJ1-1, with D possibly matching TRBD1 (6 bases). Trimming left V 3 bases short and J 3 bases short, with 17 bases between. From germline, CDR1 is GTSNPN and CDR2 SVGIG (reference sequence). CDR3 length: 15 amino acids. The CDR3 is CAWRRGAGLDTEAFF. DNA for the CDR3: TGTGCCTGGAGGAGGGGGGCCGGCTTGGACACTGAAGCTTTCTTT.

Concerning this clone: Other DNA sequences in the same sample also yield this CDR3. This chain joins TRBV5-1 and TRBJ1-5; D possibly corresponds to TRBD1 (5 bases). Germline V gene sequence: CDR1 SGHRS, CDR2 YFSETQ. The CDR3 consists of 14 residues. V was cut by 0 bases and J by 4 bases, with 8 bases left in between. As DNA, the CDR3 is TGCGCCAGCAGCTTGGGGAGGGGTAATCAGCCCCAGCATTTT. This sequence encodes CASSLGRGNQPQHF.

The chain has TRBV5-1 and TRBJ1-4; D gene uncertain. Germline V gene sequence: CDR1 SGHRS, CDR2 YFSETQ. CDR3 length: 16 amino acids. Trimming removed 0 bases at V and 0 bases at J, with 9 bases between. The CDR3 DNA sequence: TGCGCCAGCAGCTTGGACCCCAGTGCAACTAATGAAAAACTGTTTTTT. Its translation: CASSLDPSATNEKLFF.

This chain links TRBV3-1 (or the pseudogene TRBV3-2) with TRBJ1-2, with a tentative D call TRBD1 (6 bases). The length of the CDR3 is 13 residues. In germline, CDR1 is LGHDT, CDR2 YNNKEL (reference sequence). V shed 3 bases and J shed 2 bases, with 7 bases lying between them. CDR3 in DNA: TGTGCCAGCAGCCAGGGGGCCAACTATGGCTACACCTTC. Its translation: CASSQGANYGYTF.

The table lists this clone with a count of one. This chain joins TRBV19 and TRBJ2-5, with a tentative D call TRBD2 (6 bases). Deletions cut 5 bases from V and 1 base from J, with 17 bases between. Germline CDR1 reads LNHDA; CDR2 reads SQIVND (reference sequence). The CDR3 covers 16 residues. CDR3: CASSHRGTWLQETQYF. The CDR3 DNA follows: TGTGCCAGTAGTCACCGGGGGACTTGGCTCCAAGAGACCCAGTACTTC. The whole variable domain, filled in from reference TRBV19 and TRBJ2-5, reads DGGITQSPKYLFRKEGQNVTLSCEQNLNHDAMYWYRQDPGQGLRLIYYSQIVNDFQKGDIAEGYSVSREKKESFPLTVTSAQKNPTAFYLCASSHRGTWLQETQYFGPGTRLLVL.

The V and J genes are TRBV4-2 and TRBJ2-7; D may be TRBD2 (5 bases). Germline V gene lookup returns CDR1 LGHNA and CDR2 YNFKEQ. V was shortened by 0 bases and J by 3 bases, with 9 bases between the two germline ends. The CDR3 has 14 residues. CDR3 sequence (DNA): TGTGCCAGCAGCCAAGAGCGCGGAGGCTACGAGCAGTACTTC. It specifies CASSQERGGYEQYF.

V usage is TRBV7-9 and J usage is TRBJ1-2, with 9 nucleotides matching TRBD1. The CDR3 spans 15 residues. Losses at the gene ends were 7 bases for V and 6 bases for J; bases not matched to a gene: 12. From germline, CDR1 is SEHNR and CDR2 FQNEAQ (reference sequence). The CDR3 bases are TGTGCCAGCAACAAGAATCTGGACAGGGGAGATGGCTACACCTTC. Encoded protein: CASNKNLDRGDGYTF.

The rearrangement uses TRBV19 and TRBJ1-5; possible D gene TRBD1, 5 bases. The CDR3 covers 17 residues. Trimming removed 5 bases from V and 4 bases from J, with 21 bases in between. The germline V gene has CDR1 LNHDA and CDR2 SQIVND (reference sequence). CDR3 coding DNA: TGTGCCAGTAGTCTGGGGGGTATCTCTCTTCGGAATCAGCCCCAGCATTTT. It translates to CASSLGGISLRNQPQHF.

The CDR3 spells CASSQVQGNTEAFF. The CDR3 DNA reads as TGTGCCAGCAGCCAAGTCCAGGGGAACACTGAAGCTTTCTTT. The chain joins TRBV3-1 (or the pseudogene TRBV3-2) to TRBJ1-1, with D tentatively TRBD1 (5 bases). The germline CDR1 and CDR2 sequences are LGHDT and YNNKEL (reference sequence). This CDR3 is 14 amino acids long. V was cut by 1 base and J by 1 base, with 7 bases left in between.

This rearrangement joins TRBV7-3 to TRBJ2-3, with 10 bases matching TRBD2. The V segment lost 4 bases and the J segment 3 bases; nucleotides outside the gene matches: 7. The germline CDR1 and CDR2 sequences are SGHTA and FQGTGA. CDR3 length equals 16 residues. CDR3 sequence (DNA): TGTGCCAGCAGCTCGGACCTAGCGGGAGTAACAGATACGCAGTATTTT. This translates into CASSSDLAGVTDTQYF.